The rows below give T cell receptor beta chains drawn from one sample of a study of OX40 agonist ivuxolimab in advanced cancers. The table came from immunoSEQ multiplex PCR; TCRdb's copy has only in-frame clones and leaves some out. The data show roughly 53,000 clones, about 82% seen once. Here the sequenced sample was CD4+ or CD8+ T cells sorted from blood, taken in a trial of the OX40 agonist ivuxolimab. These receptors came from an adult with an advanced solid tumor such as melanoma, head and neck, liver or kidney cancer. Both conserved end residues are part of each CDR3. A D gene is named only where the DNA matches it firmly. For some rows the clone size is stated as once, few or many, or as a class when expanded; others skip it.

DNA: TGTGCCAGACCGGACAGGGGGCGGGAGACCCAGTACTTC
CDR3: CARPDRGRETQYF
size: NA
J: TRBJ2-5
D: TRBD1
V: TRBV27

DNA: TGCGCCAGCAGTGATAAATCGGGGGGGTTCAACGAGCAGTACTTC
CDR3: CASSDKSGGFNEQYF
size: once
J: TRBJ2-7
D: TRBD2
V: TRBV10-2

DNA: TGTGCCAGCAGTTTCACGCCAAAACAGAATTCACCCCTCCACTTT
CDR3: CASSFTPKQNSPLHF
size: NA
J: TRBJ1-6
D: NA
V: TRBV6-5

DNA: TGTGCCAGCAGCTTAGGGGCGCTCTACAATGAGCAGTTCTTC
CDR3: CASSLGALYNEQFF
size: NA
J: TRBJ2-1
D: NA
V: TRBV7-2

DNA: TGCGCCAGCAGCACACTTACAGGGGGTTATGGCTACACCTTC
CDR3: CASSTLTGGYGYTF
size: NA
J: TRBJ1-2
D: TRBD1
V: TRBV5-1

DNA: TGTGCCAGCAGTTACCGGGGGGCAGGTGATACGCAGTATTTT
CDR3: CASSYRGAGDTQYF
size: NA
J: TRBJ2-3
D: NA
V: TRBV6-5

DNA: TGCGCCAGCAGCTTGCGGACGGCGAGCTCCTACAATGAGCAGTTCTTC
CDR3: CASSLRTASSYNEQFF
size: NA
J: TRBJ2-1
D: NA
V: TRBV5-1

DNA: TGTGCCAGCAGCCCGGGACAGGGGAGCTACACCTTC
CDR3: CASSPGQGSYTF
size: few
J: TRBJ1-2
D: TRBD1
V: TRBV7-3

DNA: TGTGCCAGCAGTGATGGGACCCAGTACTTC
CDR3: CASSDGTQYF
size: NA
J: TRBJ2-5
D: NA
V: TRBV28

DNA: TGTGCCAGCAGCTTGGAAGGGGAAGGCTTTAATTCCCAGCATTTT
CDR3: CASSLEGEGFNSQHF
size: once
J: TRBJ1-5
D: NA
V: TRBV5-5

DNA: TGTGCCAGCTCACCAAGGAGGTCCAAAAGCAATCAGCCCCAGCATTTT
CDR3: CASSPRRSKSNQPQHF
size: NA
J: TRBJ1-5
D: NA
V: TRBV18

DNA: TGCGCCAGCAGCGCCTGGACTAGCGGGAGCTCCTACAATGAGCAGTTCTTC
CDR3: CASSAWTSGSSYNEQFF
size: NA
J: TRBJ2-1
D: TRBD2
V: TRBV5-1

DNA: TGTGCCAGCGGGACCTTCTCTGGGGCCAACGTCCTGACTTTC
CDR3: CASGTFSGANVLTF
size: NA
J: TRBJ2-6
D: NA
V: TRBV6-5

DNA: TGTGCCAGCAGCTTGGAGGGGGGGTACGAGCAGTACTTC
CDR3: CASSLEGGYEQYF
size: NA
J: TRBJ2-7
D: NA
V: TRBV7-9

DNA: TGTGCCAGTAGTCCAGAAGGGCCAATAGTAGGTGGAAACACCATATATTTT
CDR3: CASSPEGPIVGGNTIYF
size: NA
J: TRBJ1-3
D: NA
V: TRBV19

DNA: TGTGCCTGGAGACAGGATCCTAGCACAGATACGCAGTATTTT
CDR3: CAWRQDPSTDTQYF
size: NA
J: TRBJ2-3
D: NA
V: TRBV30

DNA: TGTGCCAGCAGACCCGGGGTAGCGGGAGAATCGTACGAGCAGTACTTC
CDR3: CASRPGVAGESYEQYF
size: NA
J: TRBJ2-7
D: TRBD2
V: TRBV11-2

DNA: TGTGCCATCAGTGGCCCAGGGGGCCAAGAGACCCAGTACTTC
CDR3: CAISGPGGQETQYF
size: NA
J: TRBJ2-5
D: TRBD1
V: TRBV10-3

DNA: TGTGCCAGCAGTCCACGGACAGGGGGCGTGCTTTTAGGCTACACCTTC
CDR3: CASSPRTGGVLLGYTF
size: NA
J: TRBJ1-2
D: TRBD1
V: TRBV27

DNA: TGTGCCAGCAGCTTATACAGGGACGATGAGCAGTTCTTC
CDR3: CASSLYRDDEQFF
size: NA
J: TRBJ2-1
D: NA
V: TRBV11-3

DNA: TGTGCCAGCAGTTACCGGAGGGTTGGGGAGCTGTTTTTT
CDR3: CASSYRRVGELFF
size: NA
J: TRBJ2-2
D: NA
V: TRBV6-5

DNA: TGTGCCAGCAGACCAGGGGCGAGCACAGATACGCAGTATTTT
CDR3: CASRPGASTDTQYF
size: NA
J: TRBJ2-3
D: NA
V: TRBV2

DNA: TGCGCCAGCAGCCAAGCCCCCTCCGGGGGGGGGCGCAAAAACATTCAGTACTTC
CDR3: CASSQAPSGGGRKNIQYF
size: NA
J: TRBJ2-4
D: TRBD2
V: TRBV4-3

DNA: TGTGCCAGTAGTATGGGACAGGGGGCAGGAGGCTACACCTTC
CDR3: CASSMGQGAGGYTF
size: few
J: TRBJ1-2
D: TRBD1
V: TRBV19

DNA: TGTGCCAGCAGCCCCCGAACGGCCAACCCATTTGCCTACGAGCAGTACTTC
CDR3: CASSPRTANPFAYEQYF
size: NA
J: TRBJ2-7
D: NA
V: TRBV11-2

DNA: TGTGCCAGCAGCCGGGACACCTATAATTCACCCCTCCACTTT
CDR3: CASSRDTYNSPLHF
size: NA
J: TRBJ1-6
D: NA
V: TRBV7-2

DNA: TGTGCCAGCAGCTTAGCGAGCGGGAGAGCACAAGAGACCCAGTACTTC
CDR3: CASSLASGRAQETQYF
size: NA
J: TRBJ2-5
D: TRBD2
V: TRBV13

DNA: TGTGCCAGCAGCCCTCGGACAGGGCCCGACTCTGGGGCCAACGTCCTGACTTTC
CDR3: CASSPRTGPDSGANVLTF
size: NA
J: TRBJ2-6
D: TRBD1
V: TRBV7-3

DNA: TGTGCCAGCAGCTTTGCGACTAGCGGGTCCTACGAGCAGTACTTC
CDR3: CASSFATSGSYEQYF
size: NA
J: TRBJ2-7
D: TRBD2
V: TRBV11-3

DNA: TGTGCCAGCAGCACGACAGGGTATAATTCACCCCTCCACTTT
CDR3: CASSTTGYNSPLHF
size: NA
J: TRBJ1-6
D: TRBD1
V: TRBV5-6

DNA: TGTGCCAGCAGCGCAGGTTCCTATGGCTACACCTTC
CDR3: CASSAGSYGYTF
size: NA
J: TRBJ1-2
D: NA
V: TRBV7-9

DNA: TGTGCCAGCACCAAAGCGGGAGCGCCCTACAATGAGCAGTTCTTC
CDR3: CASTKAGAPYNEQFF
size: once
J: TRBJ2-1
D: TRBD2
V: TRBV6-5

DNA: TGTGCCTGGAGTGTACAAAAAAGCACTAGCGGGGGGGCAGATACGCAGTATTTT
CDR3: CAWSVQKSTSGGADTQYF
size: once
J: TRBJ2-3
D: TRBD2
V: TRBV30

DNA: TGTGCCAGCACTCTAGCGGGAAGCCCCCAAGAGACCCAGTACTTC
CDR3: CASTLAGSPQETQYF
size: NA
J: TRBJ2-5
D: TRBD2
V: TRBV7-2

DNA: TGTGCCTGGAGGGCTACCCGGGACAGGGGTCCCTACGAGCAGTACTTC
CDR3: CAWRATRDRGPYEQYF
size: NA
J: TRBJ2-7
D: TRBD1
V: TRBV30

DNA: TGTGCTAGTGGTTTGGTAACTAGCGGGAGGGCCGCGTGGGAGCAGTACTTC
CDR3: CASGLVTSGRAAWEQYF
size: NA
J: TRBJ2-7
D: TRBD2
V: TRBV12-5

DNA: TGCGCCAGCAGCCGCCCGGGCATGGACAGGGCTGGAAACACCATATATTTT
CDR3: CASSRPGMDRAGNTIYF
size: few
J: TRBJ1-3
D: TRBD1
V: TRBV4-1

DNA: TGTGCCAGCAGCAAACCCCCAGGTGGGAGGGTCGGAAACACCATATATTTT
CDR3: CASSKPPGGRVGNTIYF
size: NA
J: TRBJ1-3
D: NA
V: TRBV21-1

DNA: TGCAGCGTTGGGGGTGAGCAGTTCTTC
CDR3: CSVGGEQFF
size: NA
J: TRBJ2-1
D: NA
V: TRBV29-1

DNA: TGTGCCAGCAGCGTACGGGGGGAAGGGACTGAAGCTTTCTTT
CDR3: CASSVRGEGTEAFF
size: medium-sized
J: TRBJ1-1
D: NA
V: TRBV9

DNA: TGTGCCAGCAGTGACTCGACTGGGGCGGGAGATACGCAGTATTTT
CDR3: CASSDSTGAGDTQYF
size: NA
J: TRBJ2-3
D: NA
V: TRBV6-4

DNA: TGTGCCAGCAGTGAGGGCAGGGGGAATCAGCCCCAGCATTTT
CDR3: CASSEGRGNQPQHF
size: NA
J: TRBJ1-5
D: TRBD1
V: TRBV2

DNA: TGTGCCAGCAGTTTATTTTCCACGACAACTATGAACACTGAAGCTTTCTTT
CDR3: CASSLFSTTTMNTEAFF
size: once
J: TRBJ1-1
D: NA
V: TRBV27

DNA: TGCGCCAGCAGGGAAGGACTAGCGCGCACAGATACGCAGTATTTT
CDR3: CASREGLARTDTQYF
size: NA
J: TRBJ2-3
D: TRBD2
V: TRBV10-1

DNA: TGTGCCAGCAGCCACCATAGGGGTTATGGCTACACCTTC
CDR3: CASSHHRGYGYTF
size: NA
J: TRBJ1-2
D: NA
V: TRBV11-2

DNA: TGTGCCAGCAGCCCCGGGCTAGACTATGGCTACACCTTC
CDR3: CASSPGLDYGYTF
size: NA
J: TRBJ1-2
D: NA
V: TRBV11-2

DNA: TGTGCCTGGAGACGGCGGGGGGGATCCTACAATGAGCAGTTCTTC
CDR3: CAWRRRGGSYNEQFF
size: NA
J: TRBJ2-1
D: TRBD2
V: TRBV30

DNA: TGTGCCAGCAGTGTCAGCCTTGATGGAAACACCATATATTTT
CDR3: CASSVSLDGNTIYF
size: once
J: TRBJ1-3
D: NA
V: TRBV2

DNA: TGTGCCAGCAGGGGCGACAGGGGGAATGAAAAACTGTTTTTT
CDR3: CASRGDRGNEKLFF
size: once
J: TRBJ1-4
D: TRBD1
V: TRBV7-9

DNA: TGTGCCAGCAGCCCGGGTATAGGTTCACCCCTCCACTTT
CDR3: CASSPGIGSPLHF
size: NA
J: TRBJ1-6
D: NA
V: TRBV6-6

DNA: TGTGCTAGTGGTCTATGGAGGGCCACAGGCGATGAGCAGTTCTTC
CDR3: CASGLWRATGDEQFF
size: NA
J: TRBJ2-1
D: NA
V: TRBV12-5

DNA: TGCGCCAGCAGAGACAGGGGGCGGGAGCGGGTCTTGAACACCGGGGAGCTGTTTTTT
CDR3: CASRDRGRERVLNTGELFF
size: NA
J: TRBJ2-2
D: TRBD1
V: TRBV4-1

DNA: TGTGCCAGCTCACGAGGGACGTCGGGCAATCAGCCCCAGCATTTT
CDR3: CASSRGTSGNQPQHF
size: NA
J: TRBJ1-5
D: NA
V: TRBV18

DNA: TGTGCCAGCAGCTGGGGGGAGGGATCGTACACTGAAGCTTTCTTT
CDR3: CASSWGEGSYTEAFF
size: NA
J: TRBJ1-1
D: NA
V: TRBV5-6

DNA: TGTGCCAGCAGGGACAGGGGGGGGAGCACAGATACGCAGTATTTT
CDR3: CASRDRGGSTDTQYF
size: once
J: TRBJ2-3
D: TRBD1
V: TRBV27

DNA: TGTGCCAGCAGCTTCTCCGGGACACTCCACGAGCAGTACTTC
CDR3: CASSFSGTLHEQYF
size: once
J: TRBJ2-7
D: NA
V: TRBV5-6

DNA: TGCGCCAGCAGCTTGGTACAGGGGATTGAAGCTTTCTTT
CDR3: CASSLVQGIEAFF
size: few
J: TRBJ1-1
D: TRBD1
V: TRBV5-1